This T cell receptor beta chain emerged from a study of T cell responses to AZD1222 COVID-19 vaccine (dated by TCRdb to the early 2020s). Regarding the complete study: TCR sequencing was performed for roughly 240 trial participants, of whom some 200 were given two doses of AZD1222 and roughly 25 were given two doses of MenACWY control vaccine. Trial participants were enrolled by age into 18-55, 56-69 and 70-plus year subgroups, with around 150, 28 and 57 TCR-sequenced participants respectively.

V loses 6 bases, J loses 3 bases, and the germline ends lie 6 bases apart. Its CDR3 holds 11 amino acids, cysteine through phenylalanine. This entry keeps only the CDR3 DNA: 33 bases, framed from base 1. In light of the paper, this sample's time point label describes: about 28 days (+/-7) after the second vaccine dose. AZD1222 recipients given second doses at about 4 weeks or at about 12 weeks were pooled, since spike-specific TCR depth and breadth were not found to differ between the two schedules. Samples from vaccinated people were obtained from the UK trials COV001 and COV002, which included a single-blind randomized controlled phase 2/3 trial of AZD1222 (ChAdOx1 nCoV-19) in healthy adults. For TCRbeta chain sequencing, PBMC samples were collected from trial participants at day 0 and at day 28 after the second dose. The CDR3 regions of human TCRbeta chains were subjected to immunosequencing. The original methods were these. TCRs in the repertoires were compared against a reference library of SARS-CoV-2-specific TCRs that had been generated with the MIRA antigen-specificity platform. Breadth was defined as the fraction of unique TCRs that were SARS-CoV-2-associated. Depth was defined as the fraction of total T cells that were SARS-CoV-2-associated. Each spike-specific TCR was assigned to its reactive spike region and to a CD4 or CD8 class using the MIRA data. Log10-transformed breadth and depth values were compared by one-way ANOVA with Sidak's multiple comparisons tests. The source is immuneACCESS, and TCRdb retained only in-frame sequences with V and J called. Part of the clones is not carried over; for the studies checked, unresolved V genes explain less than half of this, and the remainder is unexplained. The D gene and trimming were derived from the DNA, and the V and J assignments and clone size from that table. The sample data list 180,000 or so clones, and approximately 89% of these were observed just once. Roughly 1.7% of the sample is held by the ten biggest clonotypes.

Broad study findings and their caveats: Participants were mostly white British and included more females than males, and it was suggested by the authors that clonal diversity may have been underestimated. Because no samples from the day 14 peak response were available, repertoires could be characterized only after the peak T cell response. Epitopes outside the regions mutated in the B.1.351 and B.1.1.7 variants were reportedly recognized by nearly half of the unique spike-specific TCRs. Vaccine-associated CD4 TCRs spanned the whole spike protein, with dominant responses in regions 160-218 and 743-854. In the small 56-69-year group, the increase in depth fell short of significance, most likely because of low power. After two AZD1222 doses, spike-specific TCR breadth and depth were significantly higher than at day 0 and than in MenACWY recipients. Only six AZD1222 recipients were SARS-CoV-2 seropositive at baseline, limiting conclusions about previously exposed vaccinees.

Remarks on this clone: Which antigen it targets is not known. Within one base of it there is no much larger clone, and no base qualities were kept.

The sample was peripheral blood, taken 28 days after the second AZD1222 dose. This TCR came from an adult who received the AZD1222 COVID-19 vaccine. The chain is encoded by TRBV12-3 or TRBV12-4 joined to TRBJ2-7, with the D gene too uncertain to name. CDR3 sequence: CASSAYYEQYF. The sequenced DNA: TGTGCCAGCAGCGCTTACTACGAGCAGTACTTC.